The 30 T cell receptor beta chains presented below share a single source sample, sequenced in a study of T cell changes during pregnancy in multiple sclerosis. Some clones are missing from TCRdb's copy, which holds only in-frame ones; the method was immunoSEQ multiplex PCR. This table holds some 80,000 clones, 94% found once. The starting material was peripheral blood, obtained in the third trimester of pregnancy. All receptors derive from a female donor with multiple sclerosis, enrolled in a pregnancy study.

The sample holds a few counts of this clone. The rearrangement joins TRBV7-6 to TRBJ1-5; possibly TRBD1 for D (5 bases). CDR3 length: 13 amino acids. Germline lookup yields CDR1 SGHVS and CDR2 FNYEAQ. V gave up 5 bases and J gave up 7 bases, with 12 bases separating them. Here the CDR3 reads CASSPGTFQPQHF. CDR3 bases: TGTGCCAGCAGCCCCGGGACTTTCCAGCCCCAGCATTTT.

The rearrangement joins TRBV6-1 to TRBJ1-5, with unresolved D. Germline CDR1 is MNHNS and CDR2 is SASEGT. The CDR3 is 15 residues long. Trimming pared 2 bases from V and 0 bases from J, leaving 8 bases between. This CDR3 is CASSEWQDSNQPQHF. In nucleotides, the CDR3 is TGTGCCAGCAGTGAATGGCAGGATAGCAATCAGCCCCAGCATTTT.

The chain recombines TRBV5-8 with TRBJ2-3; maybe TRBD2 (6 bases). V was clipped by 3 bases and J by 3 bases, with 20 bases between them. The CDR3 sequence is 17 residues long. From germline, CDR1 is SGHTS and CDR2 YDEGEE. The CDR3 sequence: CASSSATKVADTDTQYF. CDR3 bases: TGTGCCAGCAGCTCTGCCACAAAAGTAGCGGATACAGATACGCAGTATTTT.

The genes are TRBV5-4 and TRBJ2-4; the match to TRBD2 covers 11 bases. J gave up 8 bases and V 2 bases, and 3 bases lay outside the gene matches. The CDR3 extends over 14 amino acids. Germline CDR1 SGHNT, CDR2 YYREEE (reference sequence). CDR3 DNA: TGTGCCAGCAGCTTAGGACTAGCGGGTGACATTCAGTACTTC. Amino acids: CASSLGLAGDIQYF.

Comments on this clone: The sample has other DNA sequences that encode this CDR3 too. Written as DNA, the CDR3 is TGCGCCAGCAGCTTACAGGGGAGCACAGATACGCAGTATTTT. Translation gives CASSLQGSTDTQYF. The chain couples TRBV5-1 to TRBJ2-3; 7 bases line up with TRBD1. Germline V gene lookup returns CDR1 SGHRS and CDR2 YFSETQ. The V gene end was trimmed by 2 bases and the J gene end by 0 bases; junction bases not matched to a gene: 0. The CDR3 is 14 amino acids.

The V call is TRBV9, the J call TRBJ1-3, with D tentatively TRBD1 (5 bases). Germline V gene sequence: CDR1 SGDLS, CDR2 YYNGEE. The CDR3 runs 16 residues. Trimming removed 3 bases at V and 2 bases at J, with 15 bases between. CDR3 region: CASSGSGAFTGNTIYF. The CDR3 DNA follows: TGTGCCAGCAGCGGGAGTGGGGCTTTCACTGGAAACACCATATATTTT.

For the CDR3, the DNA is TGTGCCAGCAGCCAAGTTGGGGTAGCGGGGGGGCCTCGGGCCAATGAGCAGTTCTTC. This sequence encodes CASSQVGVAGGPRANEQFF. The V call is TRBV4-2, the J call TRBJ2-1; TRBD2 agrees at 11 bases. The V gene end was trimmed by 1 base and the J gene end by 6 bases; junction bases not matched to a gene: 14. Germline-derived CDR1 and CDR2 are LGHNA and YNFKEQ. The CDR3 loop spans 19 amino acids.

This sequence joins TRBV29-1 and TRBJ2-5, with 9 nucleotides matching TRBD1. Per the germline V gene, CDR1 is SQVTM and CDR2 is ANQGSEA. This CDR3 contains 12 residues. J gave up 2 bases and V 6 bases, and 1 base lay outside the gene matches. The CDR3 coding sequence is TGCAGCGTAGGACAGGGGCAAGAGACCCAGTACTTC. As protein: CSVGQGQETQYF.

The chain is built from TRBV6-5 and TRBJ1-4; D might be TRBD1 (6 bases). V lost 5 bases to trimming and J lost 8 bases, with 15 bases between them. Germline values: CDR1 MNHEY, CDR2 SVGAGI. This CDR3 contains 14 residues. CDR3 in DNA: TGTGCCAGCAGTGTTCTGGACAGTAGGGAAAAACTGTTTTTT. Protein: CASSVLDSREKLFF.

This chain connects TRBV6-5 to TRBJ2-5; TRBD1 matches 7 bases. The length of the CDR3 is 14 residues. V gave up 0 bases and J gave up 2 bases; unmatched junction bases: 0. Germline CDR1 and CDR2: MNHEY and SVGAGI. This CDR3 is CASSYSTGQETQYF. The CDR3 DNA follows: TGTGCCAGCAGTTACTCGACAGGGCAAGAGACCCAGTACTTC.

The CDR3 spells CASSTGGTGFGMNTEAFF. In DNA form, the CDR3 reads TGTGCCAGCTCAACTGGAGGGACAGGGTTTGGTATGAACACTGAAGCTTTCTTT. The chain is built from TRBV18 and TRBJ1-1; 9 bases agree with TRBD1. Germline CDR1 is KGHSH and CDR2 is LQKENI. V dropped 5 bases and J dropped 0; count of bases not matched to a gene: 13. The CDR3 loop spans 18 amino acids. Supplemented by reference TRBV18 and TRBJ1-1, the full variable domain reads NAGVMQNPRHLVRRRGQEARLRCSPMKGHSHVYWYRQLPEEGLKFMVYLQKENIIDESGMPKERFSAEFPKEGPSILRIQQVVRGDSAAYFCASSTGGTGFGMNTEAFFGQGTRLTVV.

The rearrangement links TRBV5-1 to TRBJ1-5, with D perhaps matching TRBD1 (6 bases). In germline, CDR1 is SGHRS, CDR2 YFSETQ. Trimming removed 4 bases from V and 9 bases from J, with 23 bases in between. This CDR3 has 16 residues. The DNA of the CDR3 is TGCGCCAGCAGCAAGGACCCCGTCACAGGGCTCCGGCCCCAGCATTTT. Translation gives CASSKDPVTGLRPQHF.

This chain uses TRBV5-1 with TRBJ1-2; 8 bases fit TRBD1. The CDR3 has 13 residues. With 1 base clipped from V and 8 bases from J, the junction kept 4 bases outside the gene matches. From germline, CDR1 is SGHRS and CDR2 YFSETQ. CDR3 sequence (DNA): TGCGCCAGCAGCTTGACGGACAGGGCCGGCTACACCTTC. This translates into CASSLTDRAGYTF. The full variable domain, its missing parts supplied by reference TRBV5-1 and TRBJ1-2, is KAGVTQTPRYLIKTRGQQVTLSCSPISGHRSVSWYQQTPGQGLQFLFEYFSETQRNKGNFPGRFSGRQFSNSRSEMNVSTLELGDSALYLCASSLTDRAGYTFGSGTRLTVV.

The chain uses TRBV7-8 and TRBJ1-5; D unclear. Per germline, CDR1 SGHVS and CDR2 FQNEAQ. Trimming took off 6 bases at V and 7 bases at J, with 10 bases between the two ends. The CDR3 spans 12 residues. The CDR3 is CASSPSGQPQHF. CDR3 nucleotide sequence: TGTGCCAGCAGTCCCTCGGGGCAGCCCCAGCATTTT.

This chain connects TRBV14 to TRBJ2-7; 7 nucleotides line up with TRBD2. The CDR3 length is 14 residues. V was clipped by 5 bases and J by 3 bases; unmatched bases: 7. Germline CDR1 SGHDN, CDR2 FVKESK. This chain's CDR3 is CASSSSGTNYEQYF. The CDR3 DNA follows: TGTGCCAGCAGCTCTAGCGGAACTAACTACGAGCAGTACTTC. Variable domain in full (rest from reference TRBV14 and TRBJ2-7): EAGVTQFPSHSVIEKGQTVTLRCDPISGHDNLYWYRRVMGKEIKFLLHFVKESKQDESGMPNNRFLAERTGGTYSTLKVQPAELEDSGVYFCASSSSGTNYEQYFGPGTRLTVT.

The chain is built from TRBV19 and TRBJ2-7; 8 positions match TRBD1. V lost 4 bases, J lost 0 bases, and 5 bases stayed unmatched. Per the germline V gene, CDR1 is LNHDA and CDR2 is SQIVND (reference sequence). The CDR3 is made up of 15 amino acids. The CDR3 DNA follows: TGTGCCAGTAGTACAACAGGGGGACTCTCCTACGAGCAGTACTTC. This translates into CASSTTGGLSYEQYF.

This chain joins TRBV2 and TRBJ2-2; 8 bases are shared with TRBD2. Trimming at V came to 4 bases and at J to 7 bases, leaving 5 bases not matched to a gene. The CDR3 totals 14 residues. The germline V gene has CDR1 SNHLY and CDR2 FYNNEI. The CDR3 bases are TGTGCCAGCAGTGCCTATAGCGGGGTCGGGGAGCTGTTTTTT. Protein sequence: CASSAYSGVGELFF.

The chain combines TRBV6-1 with TRBJ2-2; D remains unclear. The germline gives CDR1 MNHNS, CDR2 SASEGT. Trimming stripped 6 bases from V and 4 bases from J, with 15 bases between. This CDR3 has 15 amino acids. The CDR3 coding sequence is TGTGCCAGCAGGTCCGGGTCAGCTTTCACCGGGGAGCTGTTTTTT. Protein sequence: CASRSGSAFTGELFF.

The chain has TRBV18 and TRBJ1-1; 7 nucleotides agree with TRBD1. V dropped 3 bases and J dropped 6; count of bases not matched to a gene: 10. The CDR3 runs 15 residues. CDR1 KGHSH and CDR2 LQKENI come from the germline V gene. The CDR3 sequence: CASSPLEGAASEAFF. DNA for the CDR3: TGTGCCAGCTCACCTTTGGAGGGGGCTGCTTCTGAAGCTTTCTTT.

CDR3 amino acids: CASSVEAGGQETQYF. The CDR3 DNA reads as TGTGCCAGCAGCGTAGAGGCGGGGGGGCAAGAGACCCAGTACTTC. The chain employs TRBV9 and TRBJ2-5, with 9 nucleotides matching TRBD2. CDR3 length equals 15 residues. With 0 bases clipped from V and 2 bases from J, the junction kept 2 bases outside the gene matches. CDR1 is SGDLS, CDR2 YYNGEE, per germline.

The chain carries TRBV7-2 and TRBJ2-7; 9 bases agree with TRBD2. Germline values: CDR1 SGHTA, CDR2 FQGNSA. J gave up 0 bases and V 2 bases, and 5 bases lay outside the gene matches. The CDR3 covers 16 residues. CDR3 sequence (DNA): TGTGCCAGCAGCTTAACGAGCGGGGGGAACTCCTACGAGCAGTACTTC. Residues: CASSLTSGGNSYEQYF.

This clone was observed once. The gene calls are TRBV6-5 and TRBJ1-2; D may be TRBD1 (6 bases). Trimming cost V 5 bases and J 3 bases, with 16 bases left between them. CDR1 is MNHEY, CDR2 SVGAGI, per germline. The CDR3 runs 15 residues. CDR3 region: CASSLVSGDDYGYTF. The CDR3 coding sequence is TGTGCCAGCAGTCTTGTATCAGGGGATGACTATGGCTACACCTTC.

V usage is TRBV27 and J usage is TRBJ2-7, with a possible D match to TRBD2 (5 bases). V dropped 5 bases and J dropped 0 bases, with 11 bases sitting between them. CDR1 is MNHEY, CDR2 SMNVEV, per germline (reference sequence). CDR3 size: 14 residues. The CDR3 loop reads CASSPYRDSYEQYF. The DNA of the CDR3 is TGTGCCAGCAGTCCCTACCGGGACTCCTACGAGCAGTACTTC.

The V and J genes are TRBV2 and TRBJ2-6, with TRBD1 as a possible D gene (6 bases). The CDR3 loop spans 17 amino acids. Germline V lookup: CDR1 SNHLY, CDR2 FYNNEI. Trimming cost V 6 bases and J 2 bases, with 17 bases left between them. CDR3 residues: CASRDGPRQAGANVLTF. As DNA, the CDR3 is TGTGCCAGCAGGGACGGACCCAGACAGGCTGGGGCCAACGTCCTGACTTTC.

The chain uses TRBV27 and TRBJ1-2, with a possible D match to TRBD1 (6 bases). Trimming pared 3 bases from V and 6 bases from J, leaving 17 bases between. The CDR3 consists of 15 residues. Germline V gene data show CDR1 as MNHEY and CDR2 as SMNVEV (reference sequence). CDR3: CASSFAGGATDGYTF. CDR3 sequence (DNA): TGTGCCAGCAGTTTTGCGGGGGGCGCGACGGATGGCTACACCTTC.

The rearrangement joins TRBV18 to TRBJ2-5; TRBD2 agrees at 7 bases. CDR3 length: 16 residues. Germline V gene lookup returns CDR1 KGHSH and CDR2 LQKENI. Germline trimming cut 0 bases from V and 0 bases from J; bases unmatched to any gene: 4. CDR3 DNA: TGTGCCAGCTCACCACCCGGACTAGAGTACCAAGAGACCCAGTACTTC. Amino acids: CASSPPGLEYQETQYF.

The chain combines TRBV14 with TRBJ2-5; D call uncertain. Germline CDR1 reads SGHDN; CDR2 reads FVKESK. The CDR3 contains 13 residues. The V end was cut by 0 bases, the J end by 5 bases, with 7 bases between. The CDR3 nucleotides read TGTGCCAGCAGCCAAGAGCTCAGGGAGACCCAGTACTTC. Translated: CASSQELRETQYF.

This chain links TRBV5-8 with TRBJ2-5; no reliable D call. This CDR3 has 13 residues. Germline V CDR1 and CDR2: SGHTS, YDEGEE. V lost 2 bases and J lost 5, with 10 bases in between. The CDR3 sequence is CASSFRERETQYF. The CDR3 nucleotides are TGTGCCAGCAGCTTTCGAGAACGGGAGACCCAGTACTTC.

This clone is a singleton in its sample. The gene calls are TRBV4-1 and TRBJ2-1, with 9 bases fitting TRBD1. CDR3 length: 19 amino acids. Germline loops: CDR1 MGHRA, CDR2 YSYEKL. V was pared by 0 bases and J by 3 bases, with 12 bases of the junction left unmatched. CDR3 nucleotide sequence: TGCGCCAGCAGCCAAGAACAAATTTTGGGACAGGGCGTCTACAATGAGCAGTTCTTC. Amino acid sequence: CASSQEQILGQGVYNEQFF.

The gene calls are TRBV6-6 and TRBJ1-1; weak D call: TRBD1 (6 bases). The CDR3 totals 16 residues. The germline V gene has CDR1 MNHNY and CDR2 SVGAGI (reference sequence). Trimming took 6 bases from V and 0 from J, leaving 17 bases between them. The CDR3 spells CASSPSGQSMNTEAFF. The CDR3 region has the DNA TGTGCCAGCAGCCCGAGCGGACAGTCCATGAACACTGAAGCTTTCTTT.